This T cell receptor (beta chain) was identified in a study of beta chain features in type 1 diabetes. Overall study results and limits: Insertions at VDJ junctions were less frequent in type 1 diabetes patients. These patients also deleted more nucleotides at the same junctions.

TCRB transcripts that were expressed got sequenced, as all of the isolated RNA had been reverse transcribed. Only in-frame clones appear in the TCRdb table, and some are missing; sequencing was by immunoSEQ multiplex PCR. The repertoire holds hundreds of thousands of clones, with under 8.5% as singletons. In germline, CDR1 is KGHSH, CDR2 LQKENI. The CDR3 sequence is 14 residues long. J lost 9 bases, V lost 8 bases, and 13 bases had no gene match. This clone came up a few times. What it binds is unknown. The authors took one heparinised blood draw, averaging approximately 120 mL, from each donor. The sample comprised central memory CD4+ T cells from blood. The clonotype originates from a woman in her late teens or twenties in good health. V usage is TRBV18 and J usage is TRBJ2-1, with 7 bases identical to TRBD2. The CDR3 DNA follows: TGTGCCAGCCTACGGACTAGAGGTTCCGGTGAGCAGTTCTTC. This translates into CASLRTRGSGEQFF.